This T cell receptor beta chain was sequenced during a study of T cells after yellow fever vaccination. Background on the study: Those fractions that held only low numbers of cells were prepared using the SMART-Seq v4 Ultra Low Input RNA kit.

This clonotype occurred a few times. TCRdb analysed the 5' RACE reads with MiXCR anew, one entry per CDR3 protein. The sample carries around 230,000 distinct CDR3 sequences, around 6.7% recorded once. CDR3 size: 15 residues. CDR1 and CDR2 (germline): MNHEY, SMNVEV (reference sequence). The V and J ends lost 5 bases and 8 bases respectively, with 18 bases between them. The V call is TRBV27, the J call TRBJ1-4; a weak D match, TRBD1 (5 bases). The TCR sequence derives from a man younger than 40 who received the YFV17D yellow fever vaccine. The sample was CD4+ T cells sorted from PBMCs, taken on the day of the yellow fever booster vaccination. CDR3 sequence: CASSPETDLREKLFF. In nucleotides, the CDR3 is TGTGCCAGCAGTCCCGAGACAGACCTTAGGGAAAAACTGTTTTTT.